The rows below give T cell receptor beta chains drawn from one sample of a study of cytomegalovirus exposure and HLA in healthy donors. TCRdb's table, derived via immunoSEQ multiplex PCR, lists solely in-frame clones and lacks some. The sample contains 150,000 to 200,000 clones, approximately 70% of which appear only once. Sequencing was carried out using PBMCs. Receptors were obtained from a woman aged 30 to 39 in good health and CMV-seronegative. Both conserved end residues are part of each CDR3. Each record gives: CDR3 DNA, CDR3 protein, V gene, J gene, clone size, D gene. D genes are given only for firm matches. Size is stated for part of the rows, as once, few or many counts, or as a class when the clone is expanded.

TGTGCCAGTACCCCGCCAGCGGGTGGCGGCTACACCTTC	CASTPPAGGGYTF	TRBV19	TRBJ1-2	once	-
TGTGCCAGCAGCTTATCAGTACTAGCGGGAATCAATGAGCAGTTCTTC	CASSLSVLAGINEQFF	TRBV5-6	TRBJ2-1	-	TRBD2
TGTGCCAGCAGCTTATCTTCGTTCTCTCGCGAGCAGTACTTC	CASSLSSFSREQYF	TRBV7-9	TRBJ2-7	-	-
TGTGCCAGCAGCCAGGGACAGGCTGAAAAACTGTTTTTT	CASSQGQAEKLFF	TRBV7-8	TRBJ1-4	-	TRBD1
TGCGCCAGCAGCCCCACAGGGGGATGGGATACGCAGTATTTT	CASSPTGGWDTQYF	TRBV10-1	TRBJ2-3	few	TRBD1
TGTGCCAGCAGACGACTAGCGGGGGGCCCCAATGAGCAGTTCTTC	CASRRLAGGPNEQFF	TRBV2	TRBJ2-1	-	TRBD2
TGTGCCAGTAGTGTCAGGGCTATGAACACTGAAGCTTTCTTT	CASSVRAMNTEAFF	TRBV19	TRBJ1-1	-	-
TGTGCCAGCAGCCCAGGACAGGGGGTGAACACTGAAGCTTTCTTT	CASSPGQGVNTEAFF	TRBV14	TRBJ1-1	-	TRBD1
TGCGCCAGCAGCCAAGAAGGTTGGAGGATAGGGCAGCCCCAGCATTTT	CASSQEGWRIGQPQHF	TRBV4-1	TRBJ1-5	once	-
TGTGCCACCAGCACCGGGACTAGCGGGGGAGGTGAGCAGTTCTTC	CATSTGTSGGGEQFF	TRBV15	TRBJ2-1	-	TRBD2